Following are 28 T cell receptor beta chains from one sample sequenced in a study of identical twins. TCRdb redid the calling of the 5' RACE reads with MiXCR, one entry per CDR3 protein. This sample has 200,000 to 250,000 distinct CDR3 sequences; approximately 7.3% occur once, and the top ten carry roughly 5%. This sample also belongs to another study, concerning yellow fever vaccine responses in identical twins.

Sequencing input: CD8+ T cells sorted from blood. Source of these receptors: a woman between 18 and 29 years old in good health.

The rearrangement joins TRBV28 to TRBJ2-7; the D call may be TRBD1 or TRBD2 (6 bases each). Trimming stripped 4 bases from V and 6 bases from J, with 16 bases between. Germline CDR1 is MDHEN and CDR2 is SYDVKM. The CDR3 consists of 14 residues. The CDR3 is CASSSPGAIGEQYF. The CDR3 DNA reads as TGTGCCAGCAGTTCACCGGGGGCAATAGGCGAGCAGTACTTC.

This clonotype showed up just a few times. The gene calls are TRBV7-9 and TRBJ2-5, with a possible D match to TRBD1 (5 bases). The germline gives CDR1 SEHNR, CDR2 FQNEAQ (reference sequence). CDR3 length: 14 amino acids. Deletions cut 1 base from V and 5 bases from J, with 11 bases between. The CDR3 protein is CASSLDKGRETQYF. CDR3 nucleotide sequence: TGTGCCAGCAGCTTAGACAAGGGGCGGGAGACCCAGTACTTC.

The V and J genes are TRBV14 and TRBJ2-4; D call uncertain. The germline V gene has CDR1 SGHDN and CDR2 FVKESK. V was pared by 1 base and J by 0 bases, with 13 bases between. The CDR3 contains 17 residues. CDR3 coding DNA: TGTGCCAGCAGCCAAGTGGGTCAGAACCTAGCCAAAAACATTCAGTACTTC. Its translation is CASSQVGQNLAKNIQYF.

This clonotype has only a few counts. The chain links TRBV4-2 to TRBJ2-7, with 8 bases aligning to TRBD2. The ends lost 0 bases at V and 2 bases at J; junction bases unmatched: 3. The CDR3 is 15 residues long. Germline lookup yields CDR1 LGHNA and CDR2 YNFKEQ. This chain's CDR3 is CASSQDLSGTYEQYF. CDR3 coding DNA: TGTGCCAGCAGCCAAGATCTTAGCGGGACCTACGAGCAGTACTTC.

In this sample, this clonotype turned up many times. V and J are TRBV9 and TRBJ2-7, with D possibly being TRBD1 (5 bases). V was pared by 3 bases and J by 7 bases, with 23 bases between. The CDR3 totals 16 residues. Germline V gene data show CDR1 as SGDLS and CDR2 as YYNGEE. CDR3 sequence (DNA): TGTGCCAGCAGCGCCCCGCCCCAGGGCCTAGAAGAAGAGCAGTACTTC. This translates into CASSAPPQGLEEEQYF.

This clonotype has at least ten counts. The J gene is TRBJ2-5, the V gene TRBV5-1, with no clear D. Trimming pared 3 bases from V and 5 bases from J, leaving 17 bases between. This CDR3 comprises 15 residues. Germline CDR1 reads SGHRS; CDR2 reads YFSETQ. CDR3 DNA sequence: TGCGCCAGCAGCTGGACCGGGCTAGTGAGGGAGACCCAGTACTTC. Translating it yields CASSWTGLVRETQYF. Full variable domain (outside the CDR3, taken from reference TRBV5-1 and TRBJ2-5): KAGVTQTPRYLIKTRGQQVTLSCSPISGHRSVSWYQQTPGQGLQFLFEYFSETQRNKGNFPGRFSGRQFSNSRSEMNVSTLELGDSALYLCASSWTGLVRETQYFGPGTRLLVL.

This clonotype was seen repeatedly, ten times or more. V is TRBV2 and J is TRBJ2-7; D possibly corresponds to TRBD2 (5 bases). V was clipped by 4 bases and J by 4 bases, with 5 bases between them. CDR3 length: 11 residues. The germline V gene has CDR1 SNHLY and CDR2 FYNNEI. The CDR3 here is CASSGGYEQYF. CDR3 bases: TGTGCCAGCAGTGGCGGGTACGAGCAGTACTTC.

This clonotype has just a few counts. V is TRBV7-6 and J is TRBJ2-5; D not certain. This CDR3 is built from 17 residues. Germline V gives CDR1 SGHVS, CDR2 FNYEAQ. V was trimmed by 1 base and J by 2 bases, leaving 17 bases between them. CDR3 sequence reads: CASSLEVSSGFQETQYF. The CDR3 DNA reads as TGTGCCAGCAGCTTAGAGGTTTCTAGTGGGTTTCAAGAGACCCAGTACTTC.

This clonotype was detected a few times. The rearrangement links TRBV6-5 to TRBJ1-5; D ambiguous. Germline V lookup: CDR1 MNHEY, CDR2 SVGAGI. The CDR3 extends over 15 amino acids. Between the trimmed V and J ends, which lost 4 bases and 5 bases, there was a span of 15 bases. As DNA, the CDR3 is TGTGCCAGCAGTTTATTACCTCCCGCTTATCAGCCCCAGCATTTT. It yields the protein CASSLLPPAYQPQHF.

This clonotype has only a few counts. The chain has TRBV28 and TRBJ2-5; 8 nucleotides line up with TRBD2. Germline values: CDR1 MDHEN, CDR2 SYDVKM. The V and J ends lost 3 bases and 6 bases, in that order; junction bases with no gene match: 9. The CDR3 length is 15 residues. The CDR3 DNA reads as TGTGCCAGCAGTTTTTATCGGGGGGGCTTAAAGACCCAGTACTTC. Encoded protein: CASSFYRGGLKTQYF.

This clonotype occurred many times. The V gene is TRBV5-6, the J gene TRBJ2-7; 7 nucleotides align to TRBD1. The germline CDR1 and CDR2 sequences are SGHDT and YYEEEE. After removal of 3 bases from V and 3 bases from J, the junction contained 0 bases not matched to a gene. This CDR3 is built from 12 residues. DNA of the CDR3: TGTGCCAGCAGCTCAGGGGGCTACGAGCAGTACGTC. Translation: CASSSGGYEQYV.

This clonotype was observed many times. The V gene is TRBV7-7, the J gene TRBJ1-1; the match to TRBD1 covers 12 bases. The CDR3 spans 18 residues. J lost 3 bases, V lost 5 bases, and 13 bases had no gene match. Germline CDR1 SSHAT, CDR2 FNYEAQ (reference sequence). For the CDR3, the DNA is TGTGCCAGCAGCCCAATGATCGGGACAGGGGGCGCCTACACTGAAGCTTTCTTT. This codes for CASSPMIGTGGAYTEAFF.

This clonotype was counted at least ten times. V gene TRBV29-1 combines with J gene TRBJ2-1; D unclear. V dropped 3 bases and J dropped 7 bases, with 7 bases sitting between them. Germline V CDR1 and CDR2: SQVTM, ANQGSEA. The CDR3 consists of 11 residues. The CDR3 protein is CSVEAKNEQFF. The CDR3 DNA reads TGCAGCGTTGAGGCAAAAAATGAGCAGTTCTTC.

This clonotype has just a few counts. The chain is built from TRBV15 and TRBJ2-1; D gene ambiguous. This CDR3 has 14 amino acids. V lost 9 bases, J lost 8 bases, and 20 bases lay in between. The germline V gene has CDR1 LNHNV and CDR2 YYDKDF (reference sequence). DNA for the CDR3: TGTGCCACTAGTCCTGGCCCAGCCCAGGATGAGCAGTTCTTC. Protein product: CATSPGPAQDEQFF.

This clonotype was picked up many times. The chain has TRBV7-9 and TRBJ2-5, with TRBD1 matching over 8 bases. The CDR3 is 15 residues long. Germline V CDR1 and CDR2: SEHNR, FQNEAQ (reference sequence). The J segment lost 4 bases and the V segment lost 5 bases, leaving 9 bases of the junction unmatched. The CDR3: CASSADRGLGETQYF. The CDR3, as DNA: TGTGCCAGCAGCGCCGACAGGGGTTTAGGAGAGACCCAGTACTTC.

This clonotype is termed medium-sized (0.01 to 0.1%). V and J are TRBV11-2 and TRBJ2-1; D is ambiguous. Germline CDR1 SGHAT, CDR2 FQNNGV. V dropped 1 base and J dropped 0 bases, with 4 bases sitting between them. The CDR3 has 14 residues. CDR3 DNA: TGTGCCAGCAGCTTAGGAGGCTCCTACAATGAGCAGTTCTTC. This translates into CASSLGGSYNEQFF. Complete variable domain (other parts from reference TRBV11-2 and TRBJ2-1): EAGVAQSPRYKIIEKRQSVAFWCNPISGHATLYWYQQILGQGPKLLIQFQNNGVVDDSQLPKDRFSAERLKGVDSTLKIQPAKLEDSAVYLCASSLGGSYNEQFFGPGTRLTVL.

This clonotype turned up a few times. This sequence joins TRBV7-9 and TRBJ2-1; D is perhaps TRBD1 or TRBD2 (5 bases each). With 7 bases removed from V and 3 bases from J, the gap between germline ends came to 16 bases. The CDR3 has 15 residues. CDR1 and CDR2 (germline): SEHNR, FQNEAQ (reference sequence). CDR3 in amino acids: CASISTGTVYNEQFF. The CDR3 nucleotides are TGTGCCAGCATTTCGACCGGGACCGTCTACAATGAGCAGTTCTTC.

There are a few counts of this clonotype. The J gene is TRBJ2-4, the V gene TRBV3-1; tentatively, D is TRBD2 (5 bases). This CDR3 has 19 residues. Trimming shortened V by 1 base and J by 3 bases, and 22 bases separated the two germline ends. CDR1 and CDR2 from the germline V gene are LGHDT and YNNKEL (reference sequence). The CDR3 region is CASSQGAKGPGMGKNIQYF. The CDR3 DNA reads TGTGCCAGCAGCCAAGGGGCCAAAGGGCCGGGGATGGGCAAAAACATTCAGTACTTC.

V and J are TRBV7-9 and TRBJ2-2; TRBD1 matches 10 bases. V shed 3 bases, J shed 4 bases, and the junction held 2 bases outside the gene matches. The CDR3 spans 15 residues. Germline CDR1 and CDR2: SEHNR and FQNEAQ (reference sequence). CDR3 sequence reads: CASSLGTGVTGELFF. The CDR3 DNA reads as TGTGCCAGCAGCTTGGGGACAGGGGTCACCGGGGAGCTGTTTTTT.

This clonotype was counted at least ten times. The chain links TRBV28 to TRBJ1-5, with a weak D call TRBD1 (5 bases). The CDR3 totals 14 residues. Trimming removed 5 bases at V and 0 bases at J, with 8 bases between. Looked up from germline, CDR1 is MDHEN and CDR2 is SYDVKM. The CDR3 DNA reads TGTGCCAGCAGTCAGGGTTATAGCAATCAGCCCCAGCATTTT. Translation: CASSQGYSNQPQHF. The whole variable domain, remainder taken from reference TRBV28 and TRBJ1-5, is DVKVTQSSRYLVKRTGEKVFLECVQDMDHENMFWYRQDPGLGLRLIYFSYDVKMKEKGDIPEGYSVSREKKERFSLILESASTNQTSMYLCASSQGYSNQPQHFGDGTRLSIL.

This sequence joins TRBV4-1 and TRBJ2-1, with 8 bases lining up with TRBD2. This CDR3 has 15 amino acids. The trim removed 3 bases at V and 3 bases at J, leaving 4 bases unmatched. CDR1 is MGHRA and CDR2 is YSYEKL in the germline V gene. The CDR3 region is CASSHASGSYNEQFF. DNA of the CDR3: TGCGCCAGCAGCCACGCAAGCGGGAGCTACAATGAGCAGTTCTTC.

The table lists this clonotype with many counts. The chain combines TRBV5-1 with TRBJ2-5; D assignment may be TRBD1 or TRBD2 (5 bases each). Germline CDR1 SGHRS, CDR2 YFSETQ. The length of the CDR3 is 16 residues. The V end lost 2 bases, the J end lost 3 bases, and 17 bases lay between the germline ends. CDR3 protein: CASSFLGRAWEETQYF. The CDR3, as DNA: TGCGCCAGCAGCTTTTTGGGACGGGCGTGGGAAGAGACCCAGTACTTC.

This clonotype has ten or more counts. The chain couples TRBV4-1 to TRBJ1-1, with D perhaps TRBD1 (6 bases). Trimming pared 1 base from V and 2 bases from J, leaving 14 bases between. CDR1 MGHRA and CDR2 YSYEKL come from the germline V gene. CDR3 length: 16 amino acids. The CDR3 DNA reads TGCGCCAGCAGCCAAGTAGGGGGACGGGACAACACTGAAGCTTTCTTT. It yields the protein CASSQVGGRDNTEAFF.

This clonotype has ten or more counts. This sequence joins TRBV11-2 and TRBJ2-1; a possible D gene is TRBD1 (5 bases). V dropped 1 base and J dropped 3 bases, with 7 bases sitting between them. The CDR3 consists of 14 residues. The V gene's germline CDR1 is SGHAT and CDR2 FQNNGV. CDR3: CASSLATGYNEQFF. The CDR3 region has the DNA TGTGCCAGCAGCTTAGCTACAGGCTACAATGAGCAGTTCTTC.

This clonotype was counted ten times or more. The gene calls are TRBV3-1 and TRBJ2-2, with no clear D. Trimming cost V 0 bases and J 5 bases, with 10 bases left between them. The CDR3 is 15 amino acids. Looked up from germline, CDR1 is LGHDT and CDR2 is YNNKEL (reference sequence). CDR3 in DNA: TGTGCCAGCAGCCAAGATGTTTCGTCGACCGGGGAGCTGTTTTTT. Its protein is CASSQDVSSTGELFF.

The sample holds many counts of this clonotype. The chain uses TRBV4-1 and TRBJ2-2; D is unresolved. Germline CDR1 MGHRA, CDR2 YSYEKL. With 3 bases removed from V and 7 bases from J, the gap between germline ends came to 6 bases. This CDR3 spans 12 amino acids. The CDR3 region is CASSHLGGELFF. The CDR3, as DNA: TGCGCCAGCAGCCATCTAGGCGGGGAGCTGTTTTTT.

This chain uses TRBV25-1 with TRBJ2-7; 10 positions match TRBD2. Germline CDR1 MGHDK, CDR2 SYGVNS. Trimming cost V 6 bases and J 4 bases; bases outside gene matches: 9. This CDR3 is built from 15 residues. The CDR3 coding sequence is TGTGCCAGCAGCACAACCGAGCGGGGGGGATACGAGCAGTACGTC. Residues: CASSTTERGGYEQYV.

The sample holds many counts of this clonotype. The chain joins TRBV5-5 to TRBJ1-1; no clear D gene. This CDR3 spans 15 amino acids. Trimming removed 0 bases at V and 4 bases at J, with 13 bases between. Germline-derived CDR1 and CDR2 are SGHKS and YYEKEE (reference sequence). As DNA, the CDR3 is TGTGCCAGCAGCTTGGGGGTGTCCCCGGGCACTGAAGCTTTCTTT. This translates into CASSLGVSPGTEAFF.